Listed below are T cell receptor beta chains from one sample, sequenced in a study of HIV-infected patients and healthy controls. TCRdb re-derived calls from the 5' RACE reads in MiXCR, one entry per CDR3 protein. In the table there are 60,000 to 70,000 distinct CDR3 sequences, less than 20% of which are singletons. The sequenced material came from CD4+ T cells from blood. All receptors come from a human donor in good health. The CDR3 runs from the conserved cysteine through the conserved F or W. The D gene is left open where the match is weak.

v_gene	d_gene	j_gene	CDR3aa
TRBV29-1	TRBD2	TRBJ2-3	CSVEGTSSESDTQYF
TRBV5-6	-	TRBJ2-5	CASSLTIETQYF
TRBV11-2	-	TRBJ1-1	CASSPVSAMNTEAFF
TRBV7-2	-	TRBJ2-3	CASYEGPDTQYF
TRBV2	TRBD1	TRBJ2-1	CASIPGQGTYNEQFF
TRBV30	-	TRBJ1-1	CAWSGQMNTEAFF
TRBV9	TRBD1	TRBJ1-6	CASSGGTDYNSPLHF
TRBV20-1	-	TRBJ2-2	CSAPRSTGELFF
TRBV5-4	TRBD1	TRBJ1-1	CASRPTGRVGPEAFF
TRBV20-1	-	TRBJ2-1	CSASSGTPLNEQFF
TRBV12-3/TRBV12-4	TRBD2	TRBJ2-5	CASSSGLAGGQETQYF
TRBV7-2	-	TRBJ2-5	CASSLLTRQAGETQYF
TRBV29-1	TRBD1	TRBJ1-1	CSGGQVFTEAFF
TRBV6-2/TRBV6-3	-	TRBJ2-5	CASSETRSPETQYF
TRBV2	-	TRBJ1-5	CASLLDSNQPQHF
TRBV6-5	-	TRBJ1-2	CASSFRVQTGDYGYTF
TRBV4-3	TRBD1	TRBJ1-6	CASSRARTGSLRNSPLHF
TRBV7-2	TRBD1	TRBJ2-7	CASSSTGGIAYEQYF
TRBV5-1	-	TRBJ2-3	CASRPGVAGPDTQYF
TRBV20-1	TRBD1	TRBJ1-4	CSARQPGQGNEKLFF
TRBV5-1	-	TRBJ1-1	CASSPMGSPTNTEAFF
TRBV20-1	-	TRBJ1-1	CSAPRESLVAFF
TRBV19	-	TRBJ1-2	CASSIGQPNYGYTF
TRBV15	-	TRBJ2-5	CATSRALLETQYF
TRBV18	TRBD1	TRBJ1-1	CASSPRMGGWDSRSNTEAFF
TRBV3-1	-	TRBJ1-5	CASSLDYNQPQHF
TRBV3-1	TRBD2	TRBJ2-1	CASSQELTGRGNEQFF
TRBV29-1	-	TRBJ1-1	CSVEDLRDKGAFF